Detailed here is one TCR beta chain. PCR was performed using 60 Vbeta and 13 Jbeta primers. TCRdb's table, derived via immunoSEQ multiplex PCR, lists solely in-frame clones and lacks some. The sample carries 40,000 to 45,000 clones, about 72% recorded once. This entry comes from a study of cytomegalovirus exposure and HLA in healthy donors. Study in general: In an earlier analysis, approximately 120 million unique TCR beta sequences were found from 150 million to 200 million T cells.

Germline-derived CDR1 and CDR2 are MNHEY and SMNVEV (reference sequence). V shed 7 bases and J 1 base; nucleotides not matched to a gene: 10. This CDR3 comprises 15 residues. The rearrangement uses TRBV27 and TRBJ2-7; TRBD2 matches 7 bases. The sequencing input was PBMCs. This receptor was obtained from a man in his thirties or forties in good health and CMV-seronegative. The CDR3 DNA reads TGTGCCAGCACCCCCTCAAGCGGGACTTCCTACGAGCAGTACTTC. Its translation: CASTPSSGTSYEQYF.